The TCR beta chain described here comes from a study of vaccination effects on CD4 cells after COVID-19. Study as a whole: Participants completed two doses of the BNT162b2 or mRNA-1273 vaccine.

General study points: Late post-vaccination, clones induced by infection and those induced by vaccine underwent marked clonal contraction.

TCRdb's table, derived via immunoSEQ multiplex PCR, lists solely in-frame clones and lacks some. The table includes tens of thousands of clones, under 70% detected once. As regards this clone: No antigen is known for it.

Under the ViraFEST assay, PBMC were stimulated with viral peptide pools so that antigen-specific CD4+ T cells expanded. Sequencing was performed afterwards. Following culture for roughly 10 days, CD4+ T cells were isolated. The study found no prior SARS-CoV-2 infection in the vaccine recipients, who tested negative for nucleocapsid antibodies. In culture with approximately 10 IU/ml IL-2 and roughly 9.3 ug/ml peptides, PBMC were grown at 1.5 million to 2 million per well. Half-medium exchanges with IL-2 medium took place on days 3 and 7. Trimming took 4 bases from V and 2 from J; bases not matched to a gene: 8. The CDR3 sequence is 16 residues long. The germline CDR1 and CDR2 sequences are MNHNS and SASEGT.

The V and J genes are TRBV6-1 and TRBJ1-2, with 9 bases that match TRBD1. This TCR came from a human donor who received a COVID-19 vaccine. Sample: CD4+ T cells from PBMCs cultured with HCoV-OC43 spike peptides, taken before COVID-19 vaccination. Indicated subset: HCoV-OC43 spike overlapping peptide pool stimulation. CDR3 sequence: CASSAPGDRANYGYTF. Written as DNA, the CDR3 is TGTGCCAGCAGTGCCCCGGGGGACAGGGCAAACTATGGCTACACCTTC.